The 21 T cell receptor beta chains in this list originate from one sample, sequenced in a study of CXCR3-negative and CXCR3-positive naive CD8 T cells. The TRB libraries of cDNA were built by UMI-labeled 5' RACE. TCRdb reprocessed the 5' RACE reads and stores each CDR3 protein as one record, lacking DNA. The sample table includes over 20,000 distinct CDR3 sequences. The sequenced sample consisted of naive CXCR3- CD8+ T cells from blood. The subset: CD45RO-CCR7+CD27+CD95- naive CD8+ T cells lacking CXCR3 (TNR3-). The receptors originated from a human donor in good health. Some clones in this sample may be carry-over from other donors' samples.

The V call is TRBV29-1, the J call TRBJ2-7; with no DNA, the TCRdb D assignment of TRBD1 cannot be verified. CDR1 is SQVTM, CDR2 ANQGSEA, per germline. This CDR3 has 12 residues. This chain's CDR3 is CSVQQGTYEQYF.

V usage is TRBV9 and J usage is TRBJ2-5; without DNA, the TCRdb call of TRBD2 cannot be checked. Germline CDR1 reads SGDLS; CDR2 reads YYNGEE. This CDR3 region has 16 residues. The CDR3 protein is CASSVLGGGGGETQYF.

The chain has TRBV4-3 and TRBJ2-7; as DNA is missing, the TRBD2 call by TCRdb cannot be tested. CDR1 and CDR2 (germline): LGHNA, YSLEER. There are 15 residues in the CDR3. This CDR3 is CASSQDGSLAYEQYF.

The chain joins TRBV20-1 to TRBJ2-3; checking the TCRdb D call of TRBD2 is not possible without DNA. The CDR3 is made up of 15 amino acids. The germline gives CDR1 DFQATT, CDR2 SNEGSKA (reference sequence). The CDR3: CSAPSLAEDTDTQYF.

The CDR3 protein is CASSSLDRAMGTEAFF. The chain couples TRBV7-2 to TRBJ1-1; TCRdb indicates TRBD1, and absent DNA this call remains unverified. CDR1 is SGHTA, CDR2 FQGNSA, per germline. The CDR3 length is 16 residues.

The chain employs TRBV29-1 and TRBJ1-4. Germline V gene lookup returns CDR1 SQVTM and CDR2 ANQGSEA. The CDR3 has 15 residues. This chain's CDR3 is CSVRGDGVTNEKLFF.

The chain uses TRBV7-8 and TRBJ2-7. CDR1 SGHVS and CDR2 FQNEAQ come from the germline V gene. The CDR3 is 11 residues long. CDR3 amino acids: CASSDLFEQYF.

This chain connects TRBV7-2 to TRBJ1-1; the D call of TRBD1 rests on TCRdb alone, since no DNA is present to check it. The CDR3 consists of 12 residues. Looked up from germline, CDR1 is SGHTA and CDR2 is FQGNSA. This CDR3 reads CASSLVGIEAFF.

The chain uses TRBV28 and TRBJ2-5. The CDR3 has 13 residues. The germline CDR1 and CDR2 sequences are MDHEN and SYDVKM. The CDR3 sequence: CASTTFIQETQYF.

The V and J genes are TRBV5-1 and TRBJ2-3; the TCRdb D gene call, TRBD2, has no DNA to confirm it. Germline lookup yields CDR1 SGHRS and CDR2 YFSETQ. This CDR3 contains 18 residues. CDR3 sequence: CASSLMVPGLAGTDTQYF.

The CDR3 sequence is CASSQPRRAETQYF. The V call is TRBV7-2, the J call TRBJ2-5; checking the TCRdb D call of TRBD2 is not possible without DNA. The CDR3 spans 14 residues. CDR1 and CDR2 from the germline V gene are SGHTA and FQGNSA. The complete variable domain, with remaining parts taken from reference TRBV7-2 and TRBJ2-5, reads GAGVSQSPSNKVTEKGKDVELRCDPISGHTALYWYRQSLGQGLEFLIYFQGNSAPDKSGLPSDRFSAERTGGSVSTLTIQRTQQEDSAVYLCASSQPRRAETQYFGPGTRLLVL.

The J gene is TRBJ2-5, the V gene TRBV12-3 or TRBV12-4; TCRdb's assignment of TRBD2 cannot be checked, as there is no DNA. There are 14 residues in the CDR3. CDR3 amino acids: CASSFYGLEETQYF.

The genes are TRBV25-1 and TRBJ1-1; the D gene TCRdb calls, TRBD1, cannot be checked with no DNA. The CDR3 runs to 13 residues. Germline CDR1 MGHDK, CDR2 SYGVNS. CDR3 amino acids: CASSPDRGTEAFF.

V gene TRBV4-3 combines with J gene TRBJ1-1; TCRdb's D gene call, TRBD1, goes unchecked for lack of DNA. Germline assignment: CDR1 LGHNA and CDR2 YSLEER. The CDR3 consists of 14 residues. The CDR3 spells CASSQWDPWTEAFF.

This chain links TRBV2 with TRBJ2-7; the TRBD1 assignment by TCRdb is unverifiable without DNA. The CDR3 extends over 16 amino acids. Germline V gene lookup returns CDR1 SNHLY and CDR2 FYNNEI. CDR3 region: CASSTGETGILYEQYF.

The CDR3 protein is CASSPRTGLNEQFF. The chain carries TRBV28 and TRBJ2-1; TCRdb's assignment of TRBD1 cannot be checked, as there is no DNA. The CDR3 is 14 amino acids. Germline V gene sequence: CDR1 MDHEN, CDR2 SYDVKM.

The chain recombines TRBV6-2 or TRBV6-3 with TRBJ2-2; the TRBD1 assignment by TCRdb is unverifiable without DNA. Germline lookup yields CDR1 MNHEY and CDR2 SVGEGT. This CDR3 has 17 residues. CDR3 amino acids: CASSHFRMDRAAGELFF.

This sequence joins TRBV7-8 and TRBJ2-7; the TCRdb call, TRBD1, lacks DNA for checking. CDR3 length: 14 residues. Germline loops: CDR1 SGHVS, CDR2 FQNEAQ. The CDR3 here is CASSPPSVKAEQYF.

V usage is TRBV28 and J usage is TRBJ2-1; the TRBD2 assignment by TCRdb is unverifiable without DNA. The CDR3 contains 17 residues. Per the germline V gene, CDR1 is MDHEN and CDR2 is SYDVKM. CDR3 sequence: CASSSKGLAGDYNEQFF.

CDR3: CASSPEGLAGGETQYF. The V call is TRBV3-1, the J call TRBJ2-5; TCRdb's D gene call, TRBD2, goes unchecked for lack of DNA. Germline CDR1 reads LGHDT; CDR2 reads YNNKEL (reference sequence). This CDR3 has 16 amino acids.

The rearrangement links TRBV7-2 to TRBJ1-1. The CDR3 runs 14 residues. The V gene's germline CDR1 is SGHTA and CDR2 FQGNSA. The CDR3 spells CASSLALRVTEAFF.